This TCR beta chain was sequenced during a study of blood T cells in healthy people across ages (dated by TCRdb to the mid-2010s). Background for the entire study: Template switching captured roughly one uniquely barcoded TCR beta cDNA molecule per two T cells in model experiments. For two donors (one aged 18 to 30 and one aged 80 or older), the study analyzed two additional independent replicas of 1 million unique cDNA reads from the same blood draw. Donors were grouped into four age groups: young (average 16 years), middle-aged (over 35), aged (around 60) and long-lived (82). Age-related changes in TCR beta repertoire diversity were measured in the study by deep sequencing normalized with unique cDNA molecular identifiers. Donors of different ages were randomly distributed across sequencing lanes to avoid experimental bias. The research as a whole found: Estimates of total diversity based on one million sequenced T cells were regarded as lower bounds and as underestimates. Compared with the aged group, more naive CD4+ T cells, fewer expanded clones and increased TCR diversity were shown by the long-lived group, suggesting age selection. Observed TCR beta diversity per million T cells fell roughly linearly with age, and a significant reduction was already apparent by age about 36. Because profiling used bulk unsorted PBMCs, naive and antigen-experienced compartments could not be compared conclusively. Donor CMV infection status was unknown, potentially confounding age-related changes in expanded clonotypes. The percentage of naive T cells measured by flow cytometry correlated strongly with observed TCR beta diversity.

Donors were a few dozen systemically healthy Caucasian individuals from Russia aged roughly 6 to 95 years. Roughly 9 milliliters of peripheral blood were drawn from each donor into EDTA-treated Vacutainer tubes. Ficoll-Paque density-gradient centrifugation was used to isolate PBMCs, with at least 6 million per sample. Trizol reagent was used to extract total RNA from the PBMCs, yielding at least 6 micrograms per sample. For every donor, flow cytometry on a PBMC aliquot measured the percentage of naive CD45RAhigh/CD27high T cells. Comment on this clonotype: Its antigen is not yet known. Per-base qualities were not stored, and no clone one base away is much larger.

Libraries were built with 5' RACE. Reads for this sample came from an Illumina HiSeq 2500. A second 7 to 11 cycle PCR used a sample-barcoded 5' primer and a J-beta primer mix. Each TCR beta cDNA molecule received a unique molecular identifier from a template-switch 5' adaptor carrying 12 random nucleotides. Each sample yielded at least 2.5 million CDR3-containing paired-end reads. First-strand cDNA was synthesized from all RNA with the Mint cDNA synthesis kit, primed by a TRBC-specific oligonucleotide. Following uracil-DNA glycosylase treatment, all cDNA underwent a first 18-cycle PCR with the universal primers M1SS and BC2_uni_R. On the authors' methods: For normalization, 1 million high-quality reads were randomly selected from each sample, with every read carrying a distinct molecular identifier. Instead of being binned into consensus sequences, reads that shared molecular identifiers were thrown out. MiTCR, with a Q25 quality threshold and the strictest error-elimination algorithm, was used for CDR3 identification, clonotype clustering and error correction. A nonparametric unseen species model with Euler transformation was used to estimate a lower bound on total TCR beta diversity. Clones were called with MiXCR by TCRdb after fastp trimmed the public reads at Q25, and only in-frame beta chains were retained. Rows matching on CDR3 protein sequence are summarized as one entry with the most common DNA and genes. These V and J calls are TCRdb output, not the study's own analysis. The table for this sample lists hundreds of thousands of distinct CDR3 sequences; about three fifths of them were counted only once. Approximately 20% of the sample is in the top ten clones.

V lost 3 bases and J lost 5 bases; the stretch between them is 11 bases long. Including cysteine and phenylalanine, the CDR3 has 13 amino acids. Only CDR3 DNA remains: 39 bases, in frame from the first base. The germline V gene encodes CDR1 DFQATT and CDR2 SNEGSKA (reference sequence). Sequenced input: blood. The V gene is TRBV20-1 and the J gene is TRBJ2-4, with a tentative D gene TRBD2 over 6 matching bases. The receptor comes from a man in his thirties or forties in good health. The DNA is TGCAGTGCTAGTGGCCAGCGGGAAAACATTCAGTACTTC. Its protein reads: CSASGQRENIQYF.